This T cell receptor (beta chain) was recovered during a study of beta chain features in type 1 diabetes. Findings and limits, study-wide: In every one of the four CD4+ subsets, TCRB CDR3s were moderately but significantly shorter in Type 1 diabetes patients.

The germline V gene encodes CDR1 GTSNPN and CDR2 SVGIG (reference sequence). There are 12 residues in the CDR3. Trimming cost V 2 bases and J 8 bases, with 10 bases left between them. The study reverse transcribed the entire isolated RNA, so it sequenced expressed TCRB transcripts. The repertoire was sequenced with immunoSEQ multiplex PCR; TCRdb's copy has only in-frame clones and lacks some. This table has some 350,000 clones, around an eighth appearing once. Notes on this clone: What it binds is not known.

Sequenced sample: naive CD4+ T cells from blood. This receptor was identified in a young woman with type 1 diabetes. This chain connects TRBV30 to TRBJ2-4, with D possibly TRBD1 on 6 matching bases. The CDR3 is CAWSLQGDIQYF. The DNA for the CDR3 is TGTGCCTGGAGTTTACAGGGTGACATTCAGTACTTC.